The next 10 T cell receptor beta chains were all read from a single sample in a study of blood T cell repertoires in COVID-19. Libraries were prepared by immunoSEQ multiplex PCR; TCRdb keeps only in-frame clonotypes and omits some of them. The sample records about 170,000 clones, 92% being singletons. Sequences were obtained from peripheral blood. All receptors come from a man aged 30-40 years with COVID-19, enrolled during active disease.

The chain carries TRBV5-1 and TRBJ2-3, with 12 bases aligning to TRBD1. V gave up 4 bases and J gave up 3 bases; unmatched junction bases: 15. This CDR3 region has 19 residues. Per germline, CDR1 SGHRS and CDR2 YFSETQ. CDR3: CASSPPLPGQGARTDTQYF. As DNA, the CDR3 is TGCGCCAGCAGCCCCCCCTTACCGGGACAGGGGGCAAGGACAGATACGCAGTATTTT.

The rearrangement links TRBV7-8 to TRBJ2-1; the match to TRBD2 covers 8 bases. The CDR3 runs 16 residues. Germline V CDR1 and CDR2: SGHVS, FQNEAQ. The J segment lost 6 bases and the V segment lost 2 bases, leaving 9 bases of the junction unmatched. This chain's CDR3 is CASSLTTSGSGNEQFF. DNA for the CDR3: TGTGCCAGCAGCTTAACTACTAGCGGTAGCGGCAATGAGCAGTTCTTC.

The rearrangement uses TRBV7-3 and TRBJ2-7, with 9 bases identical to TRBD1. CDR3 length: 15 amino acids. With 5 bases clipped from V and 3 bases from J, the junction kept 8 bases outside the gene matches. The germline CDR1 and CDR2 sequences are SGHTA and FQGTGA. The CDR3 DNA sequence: TGTGCCAGCAGCCCCGGGACAGGGAGTCTCTACGAGCAGTACTTC. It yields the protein CASSPGTGSLYEQYF. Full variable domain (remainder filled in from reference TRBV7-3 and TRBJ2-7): GAGVSQTPSNKVTEKGKYVELRCDPISGHTALYWYRQSLGQGPEFLIYFQGTGAADDSGLPNDRFFAVRPEGSVSTLKIQRTERGDSAVYLCASSPGTGSLYEQYFGPGTRLTVT.

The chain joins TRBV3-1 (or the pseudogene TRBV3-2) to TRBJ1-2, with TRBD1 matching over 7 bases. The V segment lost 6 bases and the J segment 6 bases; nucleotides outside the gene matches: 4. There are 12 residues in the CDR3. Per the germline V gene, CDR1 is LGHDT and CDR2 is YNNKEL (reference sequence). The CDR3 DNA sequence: TGTGCCAGCAGATCCACAGGGGATGGCTACACCTTC. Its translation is CASRSTGDGYTF.

The CDR3 is CASSVGQKNSPLHF. For the CDR3, the DNA is TGTGCCAGCAGCGTGGGACAGAAGAATTCACCCCTCCACTTT. V and J are TRBV11-2 and TRBJ1-6; TRBD1 agrees at 7 bases. V gave up 5 bases and J gave up 7 bases; unmatched junction bases: 5. The CDR3 sequence is 14 residues long. Per germline, CDR1 SGHAT and CDR2 FQNNGV. The entire variable domain, with the rest obtained from reference TRBV11-2 and TRBJ1-6, is as follows: EAGVAQSPRYKIIEKRQSVAFWCNPISGHATLYWYQQILGQGPKLLIQFQNNGVVDDSQLPKDRFSAERLKGVDSTLKIQPAKLEDSAVYLCASSVGQKNSPLHFGNGTRLTVT.

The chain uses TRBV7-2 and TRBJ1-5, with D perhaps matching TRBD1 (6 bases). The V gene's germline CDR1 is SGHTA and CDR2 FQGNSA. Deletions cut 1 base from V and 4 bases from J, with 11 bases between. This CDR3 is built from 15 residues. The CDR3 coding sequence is TGTGCCAGCAGCTTAGGCCCAGGGGAGAATCAGCCCCAGCATTTT. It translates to CASSLGPGENQPQHF.

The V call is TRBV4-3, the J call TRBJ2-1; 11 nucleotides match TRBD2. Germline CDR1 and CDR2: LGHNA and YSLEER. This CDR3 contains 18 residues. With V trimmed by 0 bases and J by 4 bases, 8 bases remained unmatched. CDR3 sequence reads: CASSQDRIAGGLYNEQFF. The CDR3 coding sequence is TGCGCCAGCAGCCAAGATAGGATAGCGGGAGGGCTATACAATGAGCAGTTCTTC.

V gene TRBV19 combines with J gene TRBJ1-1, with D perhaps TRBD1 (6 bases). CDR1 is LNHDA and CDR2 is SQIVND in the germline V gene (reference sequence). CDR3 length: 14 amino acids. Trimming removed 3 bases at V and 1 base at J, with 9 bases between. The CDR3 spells CASSILQGNTEAFF. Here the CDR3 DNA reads TGTGCCAGTAGTATCCTACAGGGGAACACTGAAGCTTTCTTT.

The DNA of the CDR3 is TGTGCCAGCAGCGCCTCCGGGACTCCTTACGAGCAGTACTTC. Its protein product is CASSASGTPYEQYF. V usage is TRBV9 and J usage is TRBJ2-7, with a possible D match to TRBD2 (6 bases). This CDR3 has 14 amino acids. Germline V gives CDR1 SGDLS, CDR2 YYNGEE. Deletions cut 3 bases from V and 4 bases from J, with 14 bases between.

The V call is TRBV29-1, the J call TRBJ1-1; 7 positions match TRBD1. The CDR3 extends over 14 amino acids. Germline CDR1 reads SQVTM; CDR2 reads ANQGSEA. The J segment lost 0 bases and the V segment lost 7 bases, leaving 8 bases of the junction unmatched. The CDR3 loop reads CSAPTGALNTEAFF. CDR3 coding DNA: TGCAGCGCACCAACAGGGGCCCTGAACACTGAAGCTTTCTTT.